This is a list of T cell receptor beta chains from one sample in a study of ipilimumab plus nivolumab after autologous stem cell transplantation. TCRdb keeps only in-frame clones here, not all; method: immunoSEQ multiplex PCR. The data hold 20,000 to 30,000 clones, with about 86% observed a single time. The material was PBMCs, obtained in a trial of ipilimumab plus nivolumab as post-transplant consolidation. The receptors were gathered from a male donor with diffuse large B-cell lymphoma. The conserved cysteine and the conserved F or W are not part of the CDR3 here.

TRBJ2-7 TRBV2 ASSEASPLAGGREQY
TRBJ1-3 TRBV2 ASRTGSNSGNTIY
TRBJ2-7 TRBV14 ASNPTGWQYEQY
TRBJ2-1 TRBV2 ASRGRIYNEQF
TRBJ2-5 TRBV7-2 ASSFRGTSGGETQY
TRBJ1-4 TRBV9 ASSVAGGRWEKLF
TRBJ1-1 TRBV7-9 ASSPQKRGDMNTEAF
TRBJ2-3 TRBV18 ASSPLERSRTDTQY
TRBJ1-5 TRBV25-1 ASSPQGGDNQPQH
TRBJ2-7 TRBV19 ASSIVAGSYEQY
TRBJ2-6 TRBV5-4 ASPSEGQGAEAGANVLT
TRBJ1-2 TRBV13 ASSSYRGTYGYT
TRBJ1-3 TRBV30 AWSLGGTGNTIY
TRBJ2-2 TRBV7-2 ASSLLRGTGELF
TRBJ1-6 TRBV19 ASRKQGENSPLH
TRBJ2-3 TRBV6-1 ASVRQPASTDTQY
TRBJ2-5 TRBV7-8 ASSLLGTQY
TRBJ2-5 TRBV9 ASSVGGAPETQY
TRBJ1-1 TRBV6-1 ASSASRGQTEAF
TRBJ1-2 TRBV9 ASSVGDLSYGYT
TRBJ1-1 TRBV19 ASSSRTEAF
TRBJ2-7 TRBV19 ASSITGTGADEQY
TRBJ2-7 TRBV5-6 ASRKGGFYEQY
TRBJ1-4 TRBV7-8 ASSRPTSGAVEKLF
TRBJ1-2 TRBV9 ASSVGAAGGGYGYT
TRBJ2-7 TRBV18 ASSPGAVPSYEQY
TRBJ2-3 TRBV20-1 SAQLAGTQY
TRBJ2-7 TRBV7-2 ASMGGSSYEQY
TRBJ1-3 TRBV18 ASSPAGRGSGNTIY
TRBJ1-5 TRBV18 ASSSTGDQPQH
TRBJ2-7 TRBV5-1 ASREGAYEQY
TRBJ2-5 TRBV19 ASSTRDRPKTQY
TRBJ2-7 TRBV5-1 ASSKGPLYEQY
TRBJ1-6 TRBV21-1 ASGSYRGGSPLH
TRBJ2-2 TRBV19 ASSIIGPEANTGELF
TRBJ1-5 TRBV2 ASSPGTWQPQH
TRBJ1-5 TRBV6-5 ASSSPLNPNQPQH
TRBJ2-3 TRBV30 AWSLKRDTQY
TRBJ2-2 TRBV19 ASSSTGGNTGELF
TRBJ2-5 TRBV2 ASSEETQY
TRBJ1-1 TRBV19 ASKELLGTEAF
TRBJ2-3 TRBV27 ASSPFGTDTQY